This entry describes one T cell receptor (beta chain). The table came from immunoSEQ multiplex PCR; TCRdb's copy has only in-frame clones and leaves some out. The sample gives 450,000 to 500,000 clones, roughly 80% of which show up once; about 13% is in the top ten. This entry comes from a study of shared clonotypes between healthy human individuals. The sample taken for sequencing was PBMCs. This clonotype was sampled from a woman aged 40 to 50 in good health. Some clones in this sample may be carry-over from other donors' samples.

CDR3 DNA sequence: TGCGCCAGCAGCCTAGACAGGGGGAGAGGCTACACCTTC. Amino acid sequence: CASSLDRGRGYTF. The rearrangement joins TRBV4-1 to TRBJ1-2; the match to TRBD1 covers 9 bases. The CDR3 runs 13 residues. With 4 bases clipped from V and 8 bases from J, the junction kept 5 bases outside the gene matches. CDR1 MGHRA and CDR2 YSYEKL come from the germline V gene.